Listed below are T cell receptor beta chains from one sample, sequenced in a study of blood T cell repertoires in COVID-19. Sequencing used immunoSEQ multiplex PCR; TCRdb keeps in-frame clones, though not all of them. Here the sample spans 250,000 to 400,000 clones, approximately 81% being singletons. Sequencing used PBMCs or T cells enriched from blood (not recorded which). The receptors were sampled from a woman in her 30s who had been exposed to COVID-19. Each CDR3 is given with its conserved first and last residue. The D gene is left open where the match is weak. Clone size is given for some rows only: seen once, a few or many times, or a class if the clone is expanded.

length: 15; size: -; J: TRBJ1-3; D: -; V: TRBV19; CDR3: CASRIQGRNRNTIYF; DNA: TGTGCCAGTAGAATCCAGGGCAGGAACAGAAACACCATATATTTT
length: 17; size: -; J: TRBJ2-3; D: TRBD2; V: TRBV27; CDR3: CASSDTLSGGPTDTQYF; DNA: TGTGCCAGCAGCGATACCCTATCGGGGGGGCCGACAGATACGCAGTATTTT
length: 17; size: once; J: TRBJ2-2; D: -; V: TRBV7-6; CDR3: CASSSTGSGHPAGELFF; DNA: TGTGCCAGCAGCTCTACCGGTTCGGGACACCCCGCCGGGGAGCTGTTTTTT
length: 14; size: -; J: TRBJ2-7; D: -; V: TRBV2; CDR3: CASSGLPDSYEQYF; DNA: TGTGCCAGCAGCGGACTTCCGGACAGCTACGAGCAGTACTTC
length: 14; size: -; J: TRBJ2-1; D: -; V: TRBV9; CDR3: CASSVYGGGYEQFF; DNA: TGTGCCAGCAGCGTATACGGCGGGGGCTATGAGCAGTTCTTC
length: 15; size: -; J: TRBJ1-5; D: -; V: TRBV7-2; CDR3: CASSLDGRGHQPQHF; DNA: TGTGCCAGCAGCTTAGATGGGAGGGGCCATCAGCCCCAGCATTTT
length: 15; size: -; J: TRBJ1-4; D: -; V: TRBV10-3; CDR3: CAISASGDQGEKLFF; DNA: TGTGCCATCAGTGCTTCCGGGGATCAGGGGGAAAAACTGTTTTTT
length: 15; size: -; J: TRBJ2-7; D: TRBD1; V: TRBV28; CDR3: CASSLGDRQNREQYF; DNA: TGTGCCAGCAGTTTGGGGGACAGGCAAAACCGCGAGCAGTACTTC
length: 15; size: -; J: TRBJ1-5; D: -; V: TRBV3-1/TRBV3-2; CDR3: CASSPKGGDNQPQHF; DNA: TGTGCCAGCAGCCCCAAGGGAGGTGACAATCAGCCCCAGCATTTT
length: 15; size: once; J: TRBJ1-1; D: TRBD1; V: TRBV9; CDR3: CASSANRGGHTEAFF; DNA: TGTGCCAGCAGCGCAAACAGGGGGGGGCACACTGAAGCTTTCTTT
length: 17; size: -; J: TRBJ1-6; D: -; V: TRBV19; CDR3: CASSISGGSSYNSPLHF; DNA: TGTGCCAGTAGTATTAGTGGCGGGAGCTCCTATAATTCACCCCTCCACTTT
length: 15; size: -; J: TRBJ1-2; D: TRBD1; V: TRBV10-3; CDR3: CAIRGSDRGFYGYTF; DNA: TGTGCCATCAGGGGTTCAGACAGGGGGTTTTATGGCTACACCTTC
length: 17; size: -; J: TRBJ2-3; D: TRBD2; V: TRBV9; CDR3: CASSDGGTTPYTDTQYF; DNA: TGTGCCAGCAGCGACGGCGGGACTACTCCATACACAGATACGCAGTATTTT
length: 15; size: few; J: TRBJ1-6; D: -; V: TRBV7-9; CDR3: CASSLTTTVNSPLHF; DNA: TGTGCCAGCAGCTTGACGACAACTGTTAATTCACCCCTCCACTTT
length: 16; size: -; J: TRBJ2-7; D: TRBD1; V: TRBV10-3; CDR3: CAIRTGTGGSSYEQYF; DNA: TGTGCCATCAGGACTGGGACAGGGGGTAGCTCCTACGAGCAGTACTTC
length: 12; size: -; J: TRBJ2-3; D: -; V: TRBV10-3; CDR3: CAITDSTDTQYF; DNA: TGTGCCATCACGGACAGTACAGATACGCAGTATTTT
length: 14; size: -; J: TRBJ2-7; D: -; V: TRBV6-5; CDR3: CASTMDWSAYEQYF; DNA: TGTGCCAGCACCATGGACTGGAGCGCCTACGAGCAGTACTTC
length: 15; size: -; J: TRBJ2-1; D: TRBD2; V: TRBV15; CDR3: CATSKTRDYLSEQFF; DNA: TGTGCCACCAGCAAAACCCGGGACTACTTATCTGAGCAGTTCTTC
length: 15; size: -; J: TRBJ1-2; D: TRBD1; V: TRBV11-1; CDR3: CASSYGQGAHYGYTF; DNA: TGTGCCAGCAGCTACGGACAGGGGGCGCACTATGGCTACACCTTC
length: 14; size: -; J: TRBJ2-7; D: TRBD1; V: TRBV28; CDR3: CASRPGGLTYEQYF; DNA: TGTGCCAGCAGGCCAGGGGGTTTAACCTACGAGCAGTATTTC
length: 14; size: -; J: TRBJ2-1; D: TRBD1; V: TRBV13; CDR3: CASSTRTGANEQFF; DNA: TGTGCCAGCAGCACCCGGACAGGGGCCAATGAGCAGTTCTTC
length: 16; size: -; J: TRBJ1-1; D: TRBD1; V: TRBV9; CDR3: CASSLSSGTGNPEAFF; DNA: TGTGCCAGCAGCCTGTCTTCCGGGACAGGGAATCCTGAAGCTTTCTTT
length: 15; size: -; J: TRBJ2-1; D: TRBD2; V: TRBV27; CDR3: CASNPSGRATNEQFF; DNA: TGTGCCAGCAATCCTAGCGGGAGGGCCACTAATGAGCAGTTCTTC
length: 15; size: few; J: TRBJ1-1; D: -; V: TRBV28; CDR3: CASSPPGTSATEAFF; DNA: TGTGCCAGCAGTCCACCTGGGACATCTGCTACTGAAGCTTTCTTT
length: 15; size: -; J: TRBJ1-3; D: -; V: TRBV7-9; CDR3: CASSLGGQPGNTIYF; DNA: TGTGCCAGCAGCTTAGGGGGGCAACCTGGGAACACCATATATTTT
length: 15; size: once; J: TRBJ2-7; D: -; V: TRBV10-3; CDR3: CAIRGSGSLSYEQYF; DNA: TGTGCCATCAGGGGCAGCGGAAGTCTCTCCTACGAGCAGTACTTC
length: 14; size: -; J: TRBJ2-7; D: -; V: TRBV27; CDR3: CASSRLGADGEQYF; DNA: TGTGCCAGCAGTCGCCTGGGGGCAGATGGGGAGCAGTACTTC
length: 15; size: -; J: TRBJ1-6; D: TRBD1; V: TRBV27; CDR3: CASSTRDRGPSPLHF; DNA: TGTGCCAGCAGTACCAGGGACAGGGGACCGTCACCCCTCCACTTT
length: 15; size: -; J: TRBJ2-7; D: TRBD1; V: TRBV28; CDR3: CASSPFAGTAYEQYF; DNA: TGTGCCAGCAGTCCATTTGCCGGGACAGCCTACGAGCAGTACTTC
length: 17; size: -; J: TRBJ2-2; D: TRBD2; V: TRBV24-1; CDR3: CATSDPLAGGATGELFF; DNA: TGTGCCACCAGTGATCCCCTAGCGGGGGGAGCCACCGGGGAGCTGTTTTTT
length: 14; size: -; J: TRBJ2-3; D: TRBD2; V: TRBV19; CDR3: CASSDGGGTDTQYF; DNA: TGTGCCAGTAGTGACGGGGGGGGCACAGATACGCAGTATTTT
length: 14; size: -; J: TRBJ2-1; D: TRBD2; V: TRBV7-9; CDR3: CASTDGLARDEQFF; DNA: TGTGCCAGCACCGACGGACTAGCCCGCGATGAGCAGTTCTTC
length: 15; size: -; J: TRBJ1-1; D: -; V: TRBV30; CDR3: CAWSIVSREGSGAFF; DNA: TGTGCCTGGAGTATCGTTTCCAGGGAAGGTAGCGGAGCTTTCTTT
length: 15; size: -; J: TRBJ1-6; D: TRBD1; V: TRBV7-2; CDR3: CASSFRQGASSPLHF; DNA: TGTGCCAGCAGCTTCCGACAGGGGGCAAGTTCACCCCTCCACTTT
length: 13; size: -; J: TRBJ2-1; D: -; V: TRBV5-6; CDR3: CASSNRNWNEQFF; DNA: TGTGCCAGCAGCAACAGGAATTGGAATGAGCAGTTCTTC
length: 16; size: -; J: TRBJ2-7; D: TRBD2; V: TRBV7-6; CDR3: CASSLELAGGWYEQYF; DNA: TGTGCCAGCAGCTTAGAACTAGCGGGAGGGTGGTACGAGCAGTACTTC
length: 18; size: -; J: TRBJ1-2; D: TRBD1; V: TRBV19; CDR3: CASSSHLIGQGAGYGYTF; DNA: TGTGCCAGTAGTTCTCACCTTATCGGACAGGGGGCAGGGTATGGCTACACCTTC
length: 14; size: -; J: TRBJ1-1; D: TRBD1; V: TRBV5-1; CDR3: CASSSGGLDTEAFF; DNA: TGCGCCAGCAGCTCAGGGGGCCTGGACACTGAAGCTTTCTTT
length: 15; size: -; J: TRBJ2-2; D: TRBD1; V: TRBV4-3; CDR3: CASSPRQGADGELFF; DNA: TGCGCCAGCAGCCCTCGACAGGGGGCGGACGGGGAGCTGTTTTTT
length: 17; size: -; J: TRBJ2-1; D: -; V: TRBV27; CDR3: CASSPERQASSYNEQFF; DNA: TGTGCCAGCAGTCCCGAAAGACAGGCCAGCTCCTACAATGAGCAGTTCTTC